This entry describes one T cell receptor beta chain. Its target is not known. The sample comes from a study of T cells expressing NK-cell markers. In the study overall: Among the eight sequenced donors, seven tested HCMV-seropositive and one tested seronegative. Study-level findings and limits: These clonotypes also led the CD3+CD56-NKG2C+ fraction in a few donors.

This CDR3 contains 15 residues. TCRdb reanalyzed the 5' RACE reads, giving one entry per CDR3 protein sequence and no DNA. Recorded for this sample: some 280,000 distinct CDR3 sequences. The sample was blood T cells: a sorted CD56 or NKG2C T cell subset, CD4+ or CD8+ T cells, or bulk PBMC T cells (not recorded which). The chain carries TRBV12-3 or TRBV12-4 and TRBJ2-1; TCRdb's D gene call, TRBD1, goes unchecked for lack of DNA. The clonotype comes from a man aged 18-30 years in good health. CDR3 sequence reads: CASSSGTGWRNEQFF.